These 18 T cell receptor beta chains share one sample of origin, sequenced in a study of radiotherapy plus CTLA-4 blockade in lung cancer. The data were produced by immunoSEQ multiplex PCR, yet TCRdb's version contains in-frame clones alone and is incomplete. The sample has 45,000 or so clones; about three quarters are singletons. The sequencing used peripheral blood, collected from a patient treated with radiotherapy plus ipilimumab. The receptors stem from a human donor with non-small cell lung cancer who had a complete response to radiotherapy plus ipilimumab.

The rearrangement links TRBV5-6 to TRBJ2-7; 7 bases line up with TRBD1. CDR1 is SGHDT, CDR2 YYEEEE, per germline. The CDR3 has 16 residues. Losses at the gene ends were 2 bases for V and 4 bases for J; bases not matched to a gene: 12. DNA of the CDR3: TGTGCCAGCAGCTTCCTGTCAGGGGGAGCGACGTACGAGCAGTACTTC. The encoded protein is CASSFLSGGATYEQYF.

The rearrangement uses TRBV27 and TRBJ1-3; 7 bases are a match to TRBD1. The V gene's germline CDR1 is MNHEY and CDR2 SMNVEV (reference sequence). The V gene end was trimmed by 3 bases and the J gene end by 4 bases; junction bases not matched to a gene: 9. The CDR3 consists of 16 residues. The CDR3: CASSFSGQRAGNTIYF. The CDR3 region has the DNA TGTGCCAGCAGTTTTTCGGGACAGCGGGCCGGAAACACCATATATTTT.

The V gene is TRBV7-2, the J gene TRBJ1-1, with D unresolved. V was cut by 0 bases and J by 3 bases, with 5 bases left in between. The CDR3 totals 13 residues. CDR1 SGHTA and CDR2 FQGNSA come from the germline V gene. CDR3 nucleotide sequence: TGTGCCAGCAGCTTAGCCGGGGACACTGAAGCTTTCTTT. As protein: CASSLAGDTEAFF. The whole variable domain, remainder taken from reference TRBV7-2 and TRBJ1-1, is GAGVSQSPSNKVTEKGKDVELRCDPISGHTALYWYRQSLGQGLEFLIYFQGNSAPDKSGLPSDRFSAERTGGSVSTLTIQRTQQEDSAVYLCASSLAGDTEAFFGQGTRLTVV.

The genes are TRBV9 and TRBJ2-7, with TRBD2 matching 8 bases. V shed 0 bases, J shed 3 bases, and the junction held 11 bases outside the gene matches. CDR1 and CDR2 (germline): SGDLS, YYNGEE. This CDR3 comprises 17 residues. In nucleotides, the CDR3 is TGTGCCAGCAGCGTAGGGATAGGGCGGGGGGTCCGCTACGAGCAGTACTTC. It specifies CASSVGIGRGVRYEQYF.

The rearrangement joins TRBV9 to TRBJ2-7; 16 bases align to TRBD2. The CDR3 is 18 amino acids. J was trimmed by 3 bases and V by 4 bases; bases with no gene match: 10. CDR1 SGDLS and CDR2 YYNGEE come from the germline V gene. CDR3 region: CASSQGTSGGADRYEQYF. In DNA, the CDR3 is TGTGCCAGCAGCCAAGGGACTAGCGGGGGGGCCGATCGCTACGAGCAGTACTTC.

The rearrangement links TRBV19 to TRBJ2-7; TRBD1 matches 10 bases. J gave up 6 bases and V 3 bases, and 14 bases lay outside the gene matches. CDR1 is LNHDA, CDR2 SQIVND, per germline (reference sequence). The CDR3 consists of 17 residues. CDR3 nucleotides: TGTGCCAGTAGTATTGCCTTAAACAGACAGGGGGCTCGCGAGCAGTACTTC. Encoded protein: CASSIALNRQGAREQYF.

J is TRBJ1-2 and V is TRBV7-8, with no clear D. The CDR3 has 16 amino acids. The germline V gene encodes CDR1 SGHVS and CDR2 FQNEAQ. V was shortened by 5 bases and J by 5 bases, with 21 bases between the two germline ends. In DNA form, the CDR3 reads TGTGCCAGCAGCCCACCACCCTGGGCCGATCATTATGGCTACACCTTC. Its protein is CASSPPPWADHYGYTF.

The gene calls are TRBV27 and TRBJ1-2; 9 bases fit TRBD1. CDR1 and CDR2 (germline): MNHEY, SMNVEV (reference sequence). This CDR3 has 14 amino acids. The trim removed 5 bases at V and 2 bases at J, leaving 3 bases unmatched. The chain's CDR3 is CASSRGQGNYGYTF. The CDR3 DNA reads as TGTGCCAGCAGTCGCGGACAGGGGAACTATGGCTACACCTTC.

The chain joins TRBV4-3 to TRBJ2-7, with 7 bases that match TRBD2. The CDR3 contains 16 residues. The trim removed 0 bases at V and 4 bases at J, leaving 9 bases unmatched. Germline V gene sequence: CDR1 LGHNA, CDR2 YSLEER. DNA for the CDR3: TGCGCCAGCAGCCAAGATCATGGTCGGGGGGTGTACGAGCAGTACTTC. It encodes CASSQDHGRGVYEQYF.

This rearrangement joins TRBV5-6 to TRBJ2-7; 8 bases match TRBD2. Trimming at V came to 4 bases and at J to 0 bases, leaving 9 bases not matched to a gene. Germline-derived CDR1 and CDR2 are SGHDT and YYEEEE. CDR3 length: 16 amino acids. CDR3 region: CASSGTGTRSSYEQYF. The DNA of the CDR3 is TGTGCCAGCAGCGGTACCGGGACTAGAAGCTCCTACGAGCAGTACTTC.

The chain employs TRBV10-3 and TRBJ2-5; possible D gene TRBD2, 5 bases. The ends were cut back, 6 bases at V and 5 bases at J, with 7 bases in the middle. The CDR3 is 11 amino acids. Germline V gene lookup returns CDR1 ENHRY and CDR2 SYGVKD. The CDR3 sequence: CAISPGETQYF. The CDR3 bases are TGTGCCATCAGCCCGGGGGAGACCCAGTACTTC.

This clone was counted only a few times. V usage is TRBV27 and J usage is TRBJ2-1; no firm D call. This CDR3 has 13 amino acids. Trimming removed 0 bases at V and 10 bases at J, with 10 bases between. Germline lookup yields CDR1 MNHEY and CDR2 SMNVEV (reference sequence). CDR3 sequence (DNA): TGTGCCAGCAGTTTATCGTCACGGTTAGAGCAGTTCTTC. Amino acids: CASSLSSRLEQFF.

This chain joins TRBV19 and TRBJ1-5; D might be TRBD1 (5 bases). This CDR3 region has 15 residues. Trimming shortened V by 9 bases and J by 4 bases, and 19 bases separated the two germline ends. In germline, CDR1 is LNHDA, CDR2 SQIVND (reference sequence). In DNA, the CDR3 is TGTGCCAGCCGCGACCTACAGGCCCTAAATCAGCCCCAGCATTTT. Translation: CASRDLQALNQPQHF. Full variable domain (remainder filled in from reference TRBV19 and TRBJ1-5): DGGITQSPKYLFRKEGQNVTLSCEQNLNHDAMYWYRQDPGQGLRLIYYSQIVNDFQKGDIAEGYSVSREKKESFPLTVTSAQKNPTAFYLCASRDLQALNQPQHFGDGTRLSIL.

The chain uses TRBV29-1 and TRBJ1-1; TRBD1 matches at 12 bases. The CDR3 is made up of 15 amino acids. V lost 3 bases to trimming and J lost 6 bases; unmatched junction nucleotides: 8. The germline gives CDR1 SQVTM, CDR2 ANQGSEA. The CDR3 loop is CSVDIGDRGHSEAFF. CDR3 DNA sequence: TGCAGCGTTGATATCGGGGACAGGGGGCATTCTGAAGCTTTCTTT.

The V gene is TRBV7-9, the J gene TRBJ2-3; 9 positions agree with TRBD2. V lost 6 bases and J lost 2; bases outside the gene matches: 3. Germline CDR1 is SEHNR and CDR2 is FQNEAQ (reference sequence). This CDR3 is 14 amino acids long. The CDR3 sequence is CASRASGITDTQYF. The CDR3, as DNA: TGTGCCAGCAGGGCTAGCGGGATCACAGATACGCAGTATTTT.

This clone occurred a few times. This chain joins TRBV5-8 and TRBJ1-3; the D gene is possibly TRBD1 (6 bases). The ends were cut back, 4 bases at V and 5 bases at J, with 16 bases in the middle. From germline, CDR1 is SGHTS and CDR2 YDEGEE. CDR3 size: 15 residues. CDR3 DNA: TGTGCCAGCAGCCGCCCCGGACAGTGGCGAAACACCATATATTTT. Amino acids: CASSRPGQWRNTIYF.

This clone was picked up a small number of times. CDR3 in amino acids: CASSPGGVTDTQYF. In DNA, the CDR3 is TGTGCCAGCAGCCCCGGAGGGGTTACAGATACGCAGTATTTT. J is TRBJ2-3 and V is TRBV6-4; perhaps TRBD2 as D (6 bases). Trimming stripped 6 bases from V and 3 bases from J, with 13 bases between. From germline, CDR1 is MRHNA and CDR2 SNTAGT. The CDR3 is made up of 14 amino acids.

V gene TRBV7-2 combines with J gene TRBJ2-1; D unclear. V lost 1 base and J lost 5, with 15 bases in between. Germline assignment: CDR1 SGHTA and CDR2 FQGNSA. The CDR3 runs to 16 residues. CDR3: CASSLGASRSHNEQFF. DNA of the CDR3: TGTGCCAGCAGCTTAGGTGCGAGCCGGAGCCACAATGAGCAGTTCTTC.